The 11 T cell receptor beta chains below were found in one sample sequenced in a study of T cell responses to AZD1222 COVID-19 vaccine. Sequenced by immunoSEQ multiplex PCR; TCRdb stores in-frame clones only, minus some. The profile shows roughly 120,000 clones, 70% to 90% of them singletons. Sample: peripheral blood, taken 28 days after the second AZD1222 dose. Every receptor here comes from an adult who received the AZD1222 COVID-19 vaccine.

The genes are TRBV2 and TRBJ2-5; no reliable D call. The CDR3 totals 15 residues. Germline lookup yields CDR1 SNHLY and CDR2 FYNNEI. V lost 0 bases and J 1 base, leaving 9 bases between the germline ends. The CDR3 region is CASSEARQSQETQYF. CDR3 sequence (DNA): TGTGCCAGCAGTGAAGCGCGGCAGTCCCAAGAGACCCAGTACTTC.

This clone was detected only a few times. The J gene is TRBJ2-1, the V gene TRBV29-1; maybe TRBD2 (5 bases). Trimming removed 6 bases from V and 2 bases from J, with 20 bases in between. Looked up from germline, CDR1 is SQVTM and CDR2 is ANQGSEA. This CDR3 region has 16 residues. Here the CDR3 reads CSVGLRRSPTYNEQFF. DNA for the CDR3: TGCAGCGTAGGCCTGCGGAGGAGTCCTACCTACAATGAGCAGTTCTTC.

The chain employs TRBV25-1 and TRBJ2-2, with 8 bases aligning to TRBD1. V was pared by 6 bases and J by 4 bases, with 7 bases of the junction left unmatched. This CDR3 has 15 amino acids. Germline V lookup: CDR1 MGHDK, CDR2 SYGVNS. This CDR3 reads CASRMTGVGTGELFF. The DNA of the CDR3 is TGTGCCAGCAGGATGACAGGGGTCGGCACCGGGGAGCTGTTTTTT.

This rearrangement joins TRBV5-6 to TRBJ2-7; the D is unclear. The germline gives CDR1 SGHDT, CDR2 YYEEEE. Trimming left V 1 base short and J 3 bases short, with 11 bases between. CDR3 size: 14 residues. The CDR3 bases are TGTGCCAGCAGCTTGTGGACGGCGGTCTACGAGCAGTACTTC. Translated: CASSLWTAVYEQYF.

The chain has TRBV10-3 and TRBJ1-5, with TRBD1 identical over 8 bases. J was trimmed by 3 bases and V by 10 bases; bases with no gene match: 8. The V gene's germline CDR1 is ENHRY and CDR2 SYGVKD. The CDR3 is made up of 14 amino acids. CDR3 coding DNA: TGTGCCACCCAAACGGGACAGGACAATCAGCCCCAGCATTTT. As protein: CATQTGQDNQPQHF.

The genes are TRBV29-1 and TRBJ1-2; 7 nucleotides line up with TRBD1. V was pared by 3 bases and J by 4 bases, with 5 bases of the junction left unmatched. This CDR3 region has 13 residues. Germline CDR1 and CDR2: SQVTM and ANQGSEA. This CDR3 is CSVDETGIYGYTF. The DNA for the CDR3 is TGCAGCGTTGACGAGACAGGGATCTATGGCTACACCTTC.

The rearrangement joins TRBV14 to TRBJ2-1; TRBD2 might be the D (5 bases). The CDR3 is made up of 15 amino acids. V was pared by 3 bases and J by 5 bases, with 14 bases between. Germline CDR1 and CDR2: SGHDN and FVKESK. This CDR3 reads CASSHGLSSHNEQFF. CDR3 in DNA: TGTGCCAGCAGCCATGGACTTTCGTCCCACAATGAGCAGTTCTTC.

This chain connects TRBV19 to TRBJ2-5; 8 bases align to TRBD2. Germline V gene data show CDR1 as LNHDA and CDR2 as SQIVND (reference sequence). CDR3 size: 15 residues. V gave up 3 bases and J gave up 1 base; unmatched junction bases: 4. The CDR3 bases are TGTGCCAGTAGTATCGGGAGGGGATCCCAAGAGACCCAGTACTTC. Translating it yields CASSIGRGSQETQYF.

The chain uses TRBV12-3 or TRBV12-4 and TRBJ2-1, with TRBD2 as a possible D gene (5 bases). The V gene lost 7 bases and the J gene lost 6 bases, with 13 bases spanning the gap. This CDR3 has 13 residues. CDR3 loop: CASTILAPNEQFF. For the CDR3, the DNA is TGTGCCAGCACCATCCTAGCCCCCAATGAGCAGTTCTTC.

The genes are TRBV7-2 and TRBJ2-3; the match to TRBD2 covers 8 bases. Germline assignment: CDR1 SGHTA and CDR2 FQGNSA. V gave up 1 base and J gave up 2 bases; unmatched junction bases: 5. The CDR3 totals 16 residues. CDR3 region: CASSLGGTSATDTQYF. CDR3 coding DNA: TGTGCCAGCAGCTTAGGTGGGACTAGTGCCACAGATACGCAGTATTTT.

The chain is built from TRBV15 and TRBJ1-6; no clear D. CDR1 and CDR2 (germline): LNHNV, YYDKDF (reference sequence). This CDR3 has 16 residues. The V end lost 8 bases, the J end lost 7 bases, and 21 bases lay between the germline ends. The CDR3 protein is CATALDTFGENSPLHF. CDR3 nucleotides: TGTGCCACCGCACTTGATACCTTTGGAGAAAATTCACCCCTCCACTTT.